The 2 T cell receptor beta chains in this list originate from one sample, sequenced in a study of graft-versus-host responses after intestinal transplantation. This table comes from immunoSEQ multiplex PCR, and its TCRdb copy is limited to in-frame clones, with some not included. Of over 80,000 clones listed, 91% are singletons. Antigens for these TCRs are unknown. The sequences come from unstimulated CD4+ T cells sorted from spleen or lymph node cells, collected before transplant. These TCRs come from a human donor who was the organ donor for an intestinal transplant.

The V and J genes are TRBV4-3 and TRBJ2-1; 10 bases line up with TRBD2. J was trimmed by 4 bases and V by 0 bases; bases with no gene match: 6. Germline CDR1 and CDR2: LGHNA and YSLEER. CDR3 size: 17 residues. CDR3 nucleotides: TGCGCCAGCAGCCAAGATTGGGTACTAGCGGGATACAATGAGCAGTTCTTC. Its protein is CASSQDWVLAGYNEQFF.

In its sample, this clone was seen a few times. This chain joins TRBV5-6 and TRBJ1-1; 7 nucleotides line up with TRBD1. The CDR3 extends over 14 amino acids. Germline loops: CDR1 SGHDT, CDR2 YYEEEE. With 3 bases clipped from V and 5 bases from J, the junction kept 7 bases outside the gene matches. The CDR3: CASSSTTGRTEAFF. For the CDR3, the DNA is TGTGCCAGCAGCTCGACGACAGGGAGGACTGAAGCTTTCTTT.